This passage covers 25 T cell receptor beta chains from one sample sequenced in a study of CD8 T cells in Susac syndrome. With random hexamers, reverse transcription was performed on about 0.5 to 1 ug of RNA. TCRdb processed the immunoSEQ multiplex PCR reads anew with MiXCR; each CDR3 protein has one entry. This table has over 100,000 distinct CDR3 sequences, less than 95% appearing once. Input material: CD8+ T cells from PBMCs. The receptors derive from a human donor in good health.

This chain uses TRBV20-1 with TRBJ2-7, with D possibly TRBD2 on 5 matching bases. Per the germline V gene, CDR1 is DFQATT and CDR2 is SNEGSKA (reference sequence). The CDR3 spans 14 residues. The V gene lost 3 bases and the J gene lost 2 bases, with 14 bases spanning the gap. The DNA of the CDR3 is TGCAGTGCTAGGGTCGGGGTGGATCCCTACGAGCAGTACTTC. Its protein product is CSARVGVDPYEQYF.

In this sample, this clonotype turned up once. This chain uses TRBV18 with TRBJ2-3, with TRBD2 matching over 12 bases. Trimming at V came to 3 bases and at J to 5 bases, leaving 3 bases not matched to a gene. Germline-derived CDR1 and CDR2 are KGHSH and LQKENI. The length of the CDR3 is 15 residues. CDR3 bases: TGTGCCAGCTCACCCGTACTAGCGGGAGGAGATACGCAGTATTTT. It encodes CASSPVLAGGDTQYF. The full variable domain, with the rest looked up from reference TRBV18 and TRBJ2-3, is NAGVMQNPRHLVRRRGQEARLRCSPMKGHSHVYWYRQLPEEGLKFMVYLQKENIIDESGMPKERFSAEFPKEGPSILRIQQVVRGDSAAYFCASSPVLAGGDTQYFGPGTRLTVL.

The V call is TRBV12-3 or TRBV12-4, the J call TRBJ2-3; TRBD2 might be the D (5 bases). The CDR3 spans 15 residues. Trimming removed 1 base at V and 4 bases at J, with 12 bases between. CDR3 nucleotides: TGTGCCAGCAGTTTAGTAGGGAGATCATCAGATACGCAGTATTTT. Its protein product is CASSLVGRSSDTQYF.

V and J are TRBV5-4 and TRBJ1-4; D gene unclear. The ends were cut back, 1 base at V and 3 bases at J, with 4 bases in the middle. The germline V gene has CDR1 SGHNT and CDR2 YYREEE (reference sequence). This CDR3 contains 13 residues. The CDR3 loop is CASSLFPNEKLFF. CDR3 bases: TGTGCCAGCAGCTTGTTTCCTAATGAAAAACTGTTTTTT.

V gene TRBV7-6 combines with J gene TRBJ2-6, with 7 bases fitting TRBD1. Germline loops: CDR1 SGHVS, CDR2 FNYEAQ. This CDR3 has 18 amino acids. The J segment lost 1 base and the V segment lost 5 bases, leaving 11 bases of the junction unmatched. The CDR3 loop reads CASSPRTGDMSGANVLTF. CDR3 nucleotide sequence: TGTGCCAGCAGCCCACGTACAGGGGATATGTCTGGGGCCAACGTCCTGACTTTC.

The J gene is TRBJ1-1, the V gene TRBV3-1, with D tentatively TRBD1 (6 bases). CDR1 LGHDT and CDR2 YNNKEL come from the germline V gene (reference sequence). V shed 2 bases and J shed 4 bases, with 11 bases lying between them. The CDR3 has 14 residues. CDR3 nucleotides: TGTGCCAGCAGCCAAATTAGGGGGACCACTGAAGCTTTCTTT. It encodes CASSQIRGTTEAFF.

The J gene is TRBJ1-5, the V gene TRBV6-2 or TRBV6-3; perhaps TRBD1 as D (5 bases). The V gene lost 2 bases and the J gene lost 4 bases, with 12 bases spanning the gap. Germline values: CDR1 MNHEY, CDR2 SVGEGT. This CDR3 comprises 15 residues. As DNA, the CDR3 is TGTGCCAGCAGTTACCCCCTGGACAAAAATCAGCCCCAGCATTTT. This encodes CASSYPLDKNQPQHF.

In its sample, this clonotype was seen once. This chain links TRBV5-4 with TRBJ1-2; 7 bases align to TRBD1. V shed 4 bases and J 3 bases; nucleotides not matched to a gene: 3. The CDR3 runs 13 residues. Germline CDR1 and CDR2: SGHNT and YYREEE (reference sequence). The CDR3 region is CASSHTGDYGYTF. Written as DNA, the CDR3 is TGTGCCAGCAGCCATACAGGGGACTATGGCTACACCTTC.

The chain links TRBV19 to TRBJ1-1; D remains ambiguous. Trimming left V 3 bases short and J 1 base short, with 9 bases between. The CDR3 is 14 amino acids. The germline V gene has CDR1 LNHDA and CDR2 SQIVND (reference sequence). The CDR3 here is CASSMVGQNTEAFF. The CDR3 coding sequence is TGTGCCAGTAGTATGGTAGGGCAGAACACTGAAGCTTTCTTT.

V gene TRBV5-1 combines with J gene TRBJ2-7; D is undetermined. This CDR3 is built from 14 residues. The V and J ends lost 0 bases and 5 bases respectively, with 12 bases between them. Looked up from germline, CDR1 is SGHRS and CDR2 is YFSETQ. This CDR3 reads CASSLAAQADEQYF. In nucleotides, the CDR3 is TGCGCCAGCAGCTTGGCCGCCCAGGCCGACGAGCAGTACTTC.

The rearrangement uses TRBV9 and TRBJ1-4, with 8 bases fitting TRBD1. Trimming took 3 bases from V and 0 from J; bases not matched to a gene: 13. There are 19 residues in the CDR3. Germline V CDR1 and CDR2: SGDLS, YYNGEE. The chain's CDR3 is CASSEGTGVFFATNEKLFF. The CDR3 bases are TGTGCCAGCAGCGAGGGGACAGGAGTTTTTTTTGCAACTAATGAAAAACTGTTTTTT. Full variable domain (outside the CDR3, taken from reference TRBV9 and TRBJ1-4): DSGVTQTPKHLITATGQRVTLRCSPRSGDLSVYWYQQSLDQGLQFLIQYYNGEERAKGNILERFSAQQFPDLHSELNLSSLELGDSALYFCASSEGTGVFFATNEKLFFGSGTQLSVL.

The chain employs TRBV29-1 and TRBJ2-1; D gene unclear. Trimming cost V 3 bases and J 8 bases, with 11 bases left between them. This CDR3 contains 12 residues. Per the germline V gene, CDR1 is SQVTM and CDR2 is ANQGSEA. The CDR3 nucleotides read TGCAGCGTTGAGAGGAACAGCGATGAGCAGTTCTTC. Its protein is CSVERNSDEQFF.

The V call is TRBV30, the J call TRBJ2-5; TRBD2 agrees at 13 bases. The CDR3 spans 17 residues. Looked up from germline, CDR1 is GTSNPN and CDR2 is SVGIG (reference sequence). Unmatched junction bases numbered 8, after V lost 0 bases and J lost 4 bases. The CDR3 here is CAWSVGILAGGGETQYF. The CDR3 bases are TGTGCCTGGAGTGTAGGGATACTAGCGGGGGGGGGAGAGACCCAGTACTTC. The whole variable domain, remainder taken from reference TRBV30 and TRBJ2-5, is SQTIHQWPATLVQPVGSPLSLECTVEGTSNPNLYWYRQAAGRGLQLLFYSVGIGQISSEVPQNLSASRPQDRQFILSSKKLLLSDSGFYLCAWSVGILAGGGETQYFGPGTRLLVL.

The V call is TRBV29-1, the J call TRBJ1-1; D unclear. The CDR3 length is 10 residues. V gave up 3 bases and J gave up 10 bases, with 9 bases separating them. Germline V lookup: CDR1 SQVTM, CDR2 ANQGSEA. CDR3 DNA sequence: TGCAGCGTTGATTTCCCCGCAGCTTTCTTT. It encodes CSVDFPAAFF. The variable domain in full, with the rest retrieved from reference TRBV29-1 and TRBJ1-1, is SAVISQKPSRDICQRGTSLTIQCQVDSQVTMMFWYRQQPGQSLTLIATANQGSEATYESGFVIDKFPISRPNLTFSTLTVSNMSPEDSSIYLCSVDFPAAFFGQGTRLTVV.

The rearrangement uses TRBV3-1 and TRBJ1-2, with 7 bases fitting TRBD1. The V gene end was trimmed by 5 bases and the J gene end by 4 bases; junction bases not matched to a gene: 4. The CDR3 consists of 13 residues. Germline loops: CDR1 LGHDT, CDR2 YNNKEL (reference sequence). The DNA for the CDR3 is TGTGCCAGCAGCGCGCGGACAGGCTATGGCTACACCTTC. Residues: CASSARTGYGYTF.

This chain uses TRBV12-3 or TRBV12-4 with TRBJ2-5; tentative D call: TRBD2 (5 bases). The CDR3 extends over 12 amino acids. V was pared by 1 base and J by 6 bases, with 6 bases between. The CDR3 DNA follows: TGTGCCAGCAGTTTAGGAGGGCAGACCCAGTACTTC. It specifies CASSLGGQTQYF.

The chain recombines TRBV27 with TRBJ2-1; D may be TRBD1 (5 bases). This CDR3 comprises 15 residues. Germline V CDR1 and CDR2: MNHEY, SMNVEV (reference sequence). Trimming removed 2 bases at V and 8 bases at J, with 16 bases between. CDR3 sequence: CASSLGAGRSDEQFF. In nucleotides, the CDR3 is TGTGCCAGCAGTTTAGGTGCAGGGCGAAGTGATGAGCAGTTCTTC.

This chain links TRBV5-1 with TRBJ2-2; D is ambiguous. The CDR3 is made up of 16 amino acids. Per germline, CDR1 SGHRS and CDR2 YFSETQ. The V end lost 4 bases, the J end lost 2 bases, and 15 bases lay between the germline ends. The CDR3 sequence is CASSPRTDPNTGELFF. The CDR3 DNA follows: TGCGCCAGCAGCCCAAGGACGGATCCCAACACCGGGGAGCTGTTTTTT. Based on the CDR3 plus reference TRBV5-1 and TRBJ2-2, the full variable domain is KAGVTQTPRYLIKTRGQQVTLSCSPISGHRSVSWYQQTPGQGLQFLFEYFSETQRNKGNFPGRFSGRQFSNSRSEMNVSTLELGDSALYLCASSPRTDPNTGELFFGEGSRLTVL.

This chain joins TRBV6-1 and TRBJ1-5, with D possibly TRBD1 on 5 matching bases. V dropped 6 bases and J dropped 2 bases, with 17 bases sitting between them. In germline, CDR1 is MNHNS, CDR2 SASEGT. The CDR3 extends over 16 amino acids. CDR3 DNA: TGTGCCAGCAGCCAACAACTGGGGCAAGGCAATCAGCCCCAGCATTTT. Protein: CASSQQLGQGNQPQHF.

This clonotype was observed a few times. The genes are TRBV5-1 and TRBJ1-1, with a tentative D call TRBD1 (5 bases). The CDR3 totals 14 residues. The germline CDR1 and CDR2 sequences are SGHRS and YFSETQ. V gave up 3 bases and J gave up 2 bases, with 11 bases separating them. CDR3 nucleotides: TGCGCCAGCAGCTGGAATACAGGCAACACTGAAGCTTTCTTT. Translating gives CASSWNTGNTEAFF.

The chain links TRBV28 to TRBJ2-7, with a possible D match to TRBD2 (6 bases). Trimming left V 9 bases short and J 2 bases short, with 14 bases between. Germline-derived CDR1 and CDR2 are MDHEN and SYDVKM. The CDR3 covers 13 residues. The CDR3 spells CASCGINPYEQYF. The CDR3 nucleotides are TGTGCCAGTTGCGGGATAAACCCCTACGAGCAGTACTTC.

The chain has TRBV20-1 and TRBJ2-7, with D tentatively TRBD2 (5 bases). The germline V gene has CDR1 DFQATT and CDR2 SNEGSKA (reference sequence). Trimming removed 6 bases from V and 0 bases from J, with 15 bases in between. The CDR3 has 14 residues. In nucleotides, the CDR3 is TGCAGTGCGTCGGGGAAGCGGTCCTCCTACGAGCAGTACTTC. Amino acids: CSASGKRSSYEQYF.

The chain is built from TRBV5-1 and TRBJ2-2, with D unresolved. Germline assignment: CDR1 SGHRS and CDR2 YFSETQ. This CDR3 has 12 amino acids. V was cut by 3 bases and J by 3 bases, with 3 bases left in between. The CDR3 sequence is CASSWDTGELFF. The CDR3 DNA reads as TGCGCCAGCAGCTGGGACACCGGGGAGCTGTTTTTT.

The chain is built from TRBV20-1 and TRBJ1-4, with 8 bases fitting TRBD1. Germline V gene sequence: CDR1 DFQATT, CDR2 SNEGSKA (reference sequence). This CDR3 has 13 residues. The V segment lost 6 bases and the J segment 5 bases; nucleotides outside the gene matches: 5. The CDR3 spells CSAGDRRNEKLFF. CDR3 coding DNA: TGCAGTGCCGGGGACAGGAGAAATGAAAAACTGTTTTTT.

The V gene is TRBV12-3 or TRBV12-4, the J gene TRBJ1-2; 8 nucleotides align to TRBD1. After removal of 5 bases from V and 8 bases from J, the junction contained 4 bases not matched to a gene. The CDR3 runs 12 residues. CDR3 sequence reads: CASSTRTGGYTF. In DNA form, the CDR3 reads TGTGCCAGCAGTACAAGGACAGGGGGCTACACCTTC.